Below, 30 T cell receptor beta chains from the same sample are listed, as sequenced in a study of T cell repertoires in cytomegalovirus infection (dated by TCRdb to about 2019). Data came from an Illumina HiSeq 1500. TCRdb reprocessed the public reads (quality trimming at Q25 with fastp, clone calling with MiXCR) and kept in-frame beta chains. Each record represents a unique CDR3 protein, reported with the most common genes and DNA among its rows. The table for this sample lists around 550,000 distinct CDR3 sequences; about 26% of them were counted only once. The top ten clones comprise roughly 13% of the sample. The sample comprised PBMCs. These receptors originate from a human donor in good health (CMV status not recorded). Some clones in this sample may be carry-over from other donors' samples.

This clonotype is a singleton in its sample. This chain joins TRBV7-4 and TRBJ2-5; 11 bases are shared with TRBD2. The V segment lost 5 bases and the J segment 1 base; nucleotides outside the gene matches: 9. CDR1 is SGHVT and CDR2 is SQSDAQ in the germline V gene. The CDR3 contains 17 residues. CDR3 protein: CASSPPVAGGFQETQYF. CDR3 coding DNA: TGTGCCAGCAGCCCGCCGGTAGCGGGAGGGTTCCAAGAGACCCAGTACTTC.

V is TRBV6-2 or TRBV6-3 and J is TRBJ2-5; D not resolved. V was cut by 7 bases and J by 4 bases, with 16 bases left in between. Germline V lookup: CDR1 MNHEY, CDR2 SVGEGT. The CDR3 sequence is 14 residues long. CDR3 amino acids: CASTHNYELETQYF. The CDR3, as DNA: TGTGCCAGCACCCACAACTACGAATTAGAGACCCAGTACTTC.

The rearrangement joins TRBV7-2 to TRBJ2-7; unclear D gene. Trimming left V 4 bases short and J 2 bases short, with 12 bases between. The germline V gene has CDR1 SGHTA and CDR2 FQGNSA. CDR3 size: 14 residues. CDR3 in DNA: TGTGCCAGCAGCTGGAGACGTACCACCTACGAGCAGTACTTC. The encoded protein is CASSWRRTTYEQYF.

This clonotype has only a few counts. The chain combines TRBV6-2 or TRBV6-3 with TRBJ2-1, with D maybe TRBD2 (5 bases). CDR3 length equals 16 residues. V was shortened by 7 bases and J by 4 bases, with 20 bases between the two germline ends. Germline V gene data show CDR1 as MNHEY and CDR2 as SVGEGT. The CDR3 is CASIPGGPTTYNEQFF. CDR3 bases: TGTGCCAGCATTCCCGGAGGACCCACGACGTACAATGAGCAGTTCTTC.

This clonotype was observed many times. The genes are TRBV7-2 and TRBJ1-1; unclear D gene. Between the trimmed V and J ends, which lost 3 bases and 1 base, there was a span of 12 bases. Per germline, CDR1 SGHTA and CDR2 FQGNSA. The CDR3 totals 15 residues. The CDR3 sequence is CASSFDLLRNTEAFF. For the CDR3, the DNA is TGTGCCAGCAGCTTCGATCTTCTGCGGAACACTGAAGCTTTCTTT.

V gene TRBV3-1 combines with J gene TRBJ1-1; no clear D. With 11 bases removed from V and 2 bases from J, the gap between germline ends came to 12 bases. The germline V gene has CDR1 LGHDT and CDR2 YNNKEL (reference sequence). The length of the CDR3 is 12 residues. CDR3 in DNA: TGTGCCTCTCAGCGGGGAAACACTGAAGCTTTCTTT. This translates into CASQRGNTEAFF. The whole variable domain, filled in from reference TRBV3-1 and TRBJ1-1, reads DTAVSQTPKYLVTQMGNDKSIKCEQNLGHDTMYWYKQDSKKFLKIMFSYNNKELIINETVPNRFSPKSPDKAHLNLHINSLELGDSAVYFCASQRGNTEAFFGQGTRLTVV.

In its sample, this clonotype was seen many times. The genes are TRBV7-9 and TRBJ1-2, with D possibly TRBD1 on 6 matching bases. The V gene's germline CDR1 is SEHNR and CDR2 FQNEAQ (reference sequence). The CDR3 runs to 13 residues. The germline V and J ends were trimmed by 4 bases and 5 bases, with 11 bases remaining between them. CDR3 amino acids: CASSSNRAYGYTF. The CDR3 bases are TGTGCCAGCAGCTCCAACAGGGCTTATGGCTACACCTTC.

The table lists this clonotype with many counts. The gene calls are TRBV7-8 and TRBJ2-6; D remains unclear. Germline V gene sequence: CDR1 SGHVS, CDR2 FQNEAQ. CDR3 size: 15 residues. V was clipped by 6 bases and J by 1 base, with 10 bases between them. DNA for the CDR3: TGTGCCAGCAGTAAAGGGCAATCTGGGGCCAACGTCCTGACTTTC. This gives the protein CASSKGQSGANVLTF.

V is TRBV18 and J is TRBJ2-5; D gene uncertain. With 2 bases removed from V and 4 bases from J, the gap between germline ends came to 5 bases. This CDR3 has 12 residues. Per germline, CDR1 KGHSH and CDR2 LQKENI. Written as DNA, the CDR3 is TGTGCCAGCTCACCAATCCTAGAGACCCAGTACTTC. Protein: CASSPILETQYF.

This clonotype was counted only a few times. The chain recombines TRBV6-8 with TRBJ2-7, with 9 bases matching TRBD2. With 5 bases clipped from V and 4 bases from J, the junction kept 6 bases outside the gene matches. The CDR3 extends over 14 amino acids. Germline values: CDR1 MNHGY, CDR2 SAAAGT. The CDR3 is CASSPSLAGYEQYV. CDR3 sequence (DNA): TGTGCCAGCAGTCCGTCCCTAGCGGGGTACGAGCAGTACGTC.

This clonotype was counted many times. This chain uses TRBV7-6 with TRBJ2-1, with D possibly matching TRBD2 (5 bases). This CDR3 spans 15 amino acids. Germline V gives CDR1 SGHVS, CDR2 FNYEAQ. V was pared by 0 bases and J by 3 bases, with 9 bases between. This chain's CDR3 is CASSLAEASYNEQFF. Here the CDR3 DNA reads TGTGCCAGCAGCTTAGCGGAGGCTAGCTACAATGAGCAGTTCTTC.

The chain has TRBV11-2 and TRBJ1-2, with 11 bases aligning to TRBD1. This CDR3 region has 18 residues. J was trimmed by 3 bases and V by 4 bases; bases with no gene match: 13. Germline V gene data show CDR1 as SGHAT and CDR2 as FQNNGV. The CDR3 nucleotides read TGTGCCAGCAGCTCCCGAATCCCCGGGACAGGGGGTGACTATGGCTACACCTTC. Protein: CASSSRIPGTGGDYGYTF.

The V and J genes are TRBV9 and TRBJ2-1; TRBD2 matches 10 bases. Looked up from germline, CDR1 is SGDLS and CDR2 is YYNGEE. This CDR3 comprises 15 residues. V shed 3 bases and J 7 bases; nucleotides not matched to a gene: 7. The CDR3: CASSAGLAPGNEQFF. The DNA for the CDR3 is TGTGCCAGCAGCGCGGGACTAGCGCCGGGAAATGAGCAGTTCTTC.

There are many counts of this clonotype. The chain uses TRBV28 and TRBJ1-2; unclear D gene. The V end was cut by 3 bases, the J end by 0 bases, with 14 bases between. Germline CDR1 reads MDHEN; CDR2 reads SYDVKM. This CDR3 is 16 amino acids long. The CDR3 here is CASSFVVVAANYGYTF. CDR3 DNA: TGTGCCAGCAGTTTCGTAGTGGTGGCTGCTAACTATGGCTACACCTTC.

The V and J genes are TRBV12-5 and TRBJ2-5; 11 bases match TRBD2. The CDR3 covers 17 residues. Per the germline V gene, CDR1 is LGHNT and CDR2 is FRNRAP. The ends lost 6 bases at V and 5 bases at J; junction bases unmatched: 14. CDR3 amino acids: CASGSRVVAGGPETQYF. CDR3 bases: TGTGCTAGTGGCTCCCGTGTTGTAGCGGGAGGGCCTGAGACCCAGTACTTC.

V is TRBV2 and J is TRBJ1-5, with no clear D. Trimming pared 1 base from V and 6 bases from J, leaving 4 bases between. The CDR3 is made up of 12 amino acids. CDR1 and CDR2 from the germline V gene are SNHLY and FYNNEI. In DNA, the CDR3 is TGTGCCAGCAGTGAAGAGGTTCAGCCCCAGCATTTT. This translates into CASSEEVQPQHF.

The chain employs TRBV28 and TRBJ2-3; 9 bases are a match to TRBD2. The V gene end was trimmed by 5 bases and the J gene end by 7 bases; junction bases not matched to a gene: 7. The V gene's germline CDR1 is MDHEN and CDR2 SYDVKM. This CDR3 comprises 14 residues. The CDR3 here is CASSPGTSPYTQYF. The CDR3 DNA reads TGTGCCAGCAGTCCCGGGACTAGCCCGTATACGCAGTATTTT.

This clonotype has a handful of counts. CDR3 sequence reads: CATSDAGPTDTQYF. The CDR3 nucleotides read TGTGCCACCAGTGATGCGGGACCCACAGATACGCAGTATTTT. The rearrangement uses TRBV24-1 and TRBJ2-3; TRBD2 might be the D (6 bases). The CDR3 extends over 14 amino acids. The ends were cut back, 3 bases at V and 2 bases at J, with 8 bases in the middle. Per germline, CDR1 KGHDR and CDR2 SFDVKD.

In this sample, this clonotype turned up a few times. This sequence joins TRBV7-2 and TRBJ2-5; D is unclear. The CDR3 has 15 amino acids. The germline V and J ends were trimmed by 2 bases and 1 base, with 11 bases remaining between them. Germline CDR1 is SGHTA and CDR2 is FQGNSA. The CDR3 DNA follows: TGTGCCAGCAGCTTATCCATGGGCAGCCAAGAGACCCAGTACTTC. This encodes CASSLSMGSQETQYF.

The chain is built from TRBV4-1 and TRBJ2-5, with D perhaps TRBD1 (5 bases). Trimming took 0 bases from V and 6 from J, leaving 11 bases between them. The CDR3 has 14 amino acids. In germline, CDR1 is MGHRA, CDR2 YSYEKL. CDR3 DNA sequence: TGCGCCAGCAGCCAAGAAGGGGTTGGGAAGACCCAGTACTTC. Translated, it gives CASSQEGVGKTQYF.

The chain joins TRBV6-5 to TRBJ1-1; TRBD1 might be the D (6 bases). The V gene lost 0 bases and the J gene lost 5 bases, with 10 bases spanning the gap. Germline loops: CDR1 MNHEY, CDR2 SVGAGI. The CDR3 loop spans 14 amino acids. Written as DNA, the CDR3 is TGTGCCAGCAGTTACTCAGGGGGTCTTACTGAAGCTTTCTTT. This translates into CASSYSGGLTEAFF.

J is TRBJ1-2 and V is TRBV6-6, with a tentative D call TRBD1 (5 bases). This CDR3 contains 17 residues. Germline lookup yields CDR1 MNHNY and CDR2 SVGAGI (reference sequence). V was pared by 5 bases and J by 1 base, with 20 bases between. CDR3 in DNA: TGTGCCAGCAGTACCTCCGACAGCTGGGTCATTAACTATGGCTACACCTTC. This gives the protein CASSTSDSWVINYGYTF.

The V and J genes are TRBV5-8 and TRBJ2-4, with 9 bases matching TRBD2. The germline V gene encodes CDR1 SGHTS and CDR2 YDEGEE. V lost 4 bases and J lost 7; bases outside the gene matches: 18. The CDR3 is made up of 18 amino acids. Here the CDR3 reads CASSLGLAGQIAMNIQYF. The CDR3, as DNA: TGTGCCAGCAGCCTGGGTCTAGCGGGACAAATAGCCATGAACATTCAGTACTTC.

This clonotype has just a few counts. The chain uses TRBV6-5 and TRBJ2-1; tentative D call: TRBD1 (6 bases). V was clipped by 2 bases and J by 11 bases, with 10 bases between them. Germline CDR1 reads MNHEY; CDR2 reads SVGAGI. The CDR3 totals 12 residues. The CDR3 is CASSYEGVKQFF. CDR3 sequence (DNA): TGTGCCAGCAGTTACGAGGGGGTAAAGCAGTTCTTC.

This clonotype occurred many times. The gene calls are TRBV4-3 and TRBJ1-1; a weak D match, TRBD1 (5 bases). Per the germline V gene, CDR1 is LGHNA and CDR2 is YSLEER. The CDR3 length is 13 residues. V lost 3 bases, J lost 1 base, and 6 bases lay in between. CDR3 sequence: CASSHGQNTEAFF. The CDR3 DNA is TGCGCCAGCAGCCATGGACAGAACACTGAAGCTTTCTTT.

This clonotype has at least ten counts. This chain joins TRBV7-2 and TRBJ2-2; 12 nucleotides line up with TRBD2. The germline CDR1 and CDR2 sequences are SGHTA and FQGNSA. The CDR3 contains 16 residues. J lost 3 bases, V lost 6 bases, and 5 bases had no gene match. CDR3 residues: CASRLLAGGDTGELFF. CDR3 bases: TGTGCCAGCAGGTTACTAGCGGGAGGAGACACCGGGGAGCTGTTTTTT. The full variable domain, in which reference TRBV7-2 and TRBJ2-2 provide the parts outside the CDR3, is GAGVSQSPSNKVTEKGKDVELRCDPISGHTALYWYRQSLGQGLEFLIYFQGNSAPDKSGLPSDRFSAERTGGSVSTLTIQRTQQEDSAVYLCASRLLAGGDTGELFFGEGSRLTVL.

This clonotype was seen a handful of times. The chain is built from TRBV7-9 and TRBJ2-7, with a tentative D call TRBD1 (5 bases). V was pared by 1 base and J by 3 bases, with 16 bases between. The CDR3 is 16 residues long. From germline, CDR1 is SEHNR and CDR2 FQNEAQ (reference sequence). CDR3 protein: CASSLEQAAVRYEQYF. Written as DNA, the CDR3 is TGTGCCAGCAGCTTAGAACAGGCCGCAGTTCGCTACGAGCAGTACTTC.

This clonotype was found a few times. The V and J genes are TRBV4-2 and TRBJ1-6; D not certain. V was shortened by 1 base and J by 10 bases, with 11 bases between the two germline ends. The CDR3 is 14 residues long. Germline CDR1 and CDR2: LGHNA and YNFKEQ. The CDR3 reads CASSQATHESPLHF. The CDR3, as DNA: TGTGCCAGCAGCCAAGCTACCCACGAGTCACCCCTCCACTTT.

The chain joins TRBV18 to TRBJ2-3; D might be TRBD2 (6 bases). Deletions cut 0 bases from V and 1 base from J, with 11 bases between. The CDR3 has 16 residues. Germline CDR1 reads KGHSH; CDR2 reads LQKENI. CDR3 amino acids: CASSPPTGEGTDTQYF. DNA for the CDR3: TGTGCCAGCTCACCACCGACGGGGGAGGGCACAGATACGCAGTATTTT.

This clonotype has just one count. The CDR3 DNA reads as TGTGCCATCAGGGGAGACATGGGCAATCAGCCCCAGCATTTT. This translates into CAIRGDMGNQPQHF. The V gene is TRBV10-3, the J gene TRBJ1-5, with no clear D. Per the germline V gene, CDR1 is ENHRY and CDR2 is SYGVKD. The V gene lost 6 bases and the J gene lost 2 bases, with 11 bases spanning the gap. This CDR3 has 14 amino acids.